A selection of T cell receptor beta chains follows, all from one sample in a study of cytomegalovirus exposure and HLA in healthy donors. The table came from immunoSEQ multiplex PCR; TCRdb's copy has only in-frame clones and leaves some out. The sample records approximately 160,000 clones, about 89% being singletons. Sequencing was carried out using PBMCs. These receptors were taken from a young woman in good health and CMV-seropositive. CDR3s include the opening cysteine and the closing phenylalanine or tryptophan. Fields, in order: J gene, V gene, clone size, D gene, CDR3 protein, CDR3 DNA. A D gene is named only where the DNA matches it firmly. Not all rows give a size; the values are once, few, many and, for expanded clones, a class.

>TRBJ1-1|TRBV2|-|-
CASFPQAINTEAFF
TGTGCCAGCTTCCCACAGGCAATAAACACTGAAGCTTTCTTT
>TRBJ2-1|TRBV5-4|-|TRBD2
CASSQPGLAEYNEQFF
TGTGCCAGCAGCCAACCCGGACTAGCGGAATACAATGAGCAGTTCTTC
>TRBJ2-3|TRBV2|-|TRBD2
CASRPGLAGEDTQYF
TGTGCCAGCAGACCGGGACTAGCGGGAGAAGATACGCAGTATTTT
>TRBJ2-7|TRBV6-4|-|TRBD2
CASSPLAGVGEQYF
TGTGCCAGCAGCCCACTAGCGGGAGTCGGCGAGCAGTACTTC
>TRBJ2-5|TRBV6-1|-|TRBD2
CASSEFGLAVQETQYF
TGTGCCAGCAGTGAATTCGGACTAGCGGTCCAAGAGACCCAGTACTTC
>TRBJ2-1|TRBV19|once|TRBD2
CASSLGTSRNEQFF
TGTGCCAGTAGCCTCGGGACTAGTCGGAATGAGCAGTTCTTC
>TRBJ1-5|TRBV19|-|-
CASSILTDSNQPQHF
TGTGCCAGTAGTATCTTGACAGATAGCAATCAGCCCCAGCATTTT
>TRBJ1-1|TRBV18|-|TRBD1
CASSRQGRANMNTEAFF
TGTGCCAGCAGCCGACAGGGGAGGGCTAATATGAACACTGAAGCTTTCTTT
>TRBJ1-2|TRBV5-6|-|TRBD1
CASSLRQGGYTF
TGTGCCAGCAGCCTCAGACAGGGAGGCTACACCTTC
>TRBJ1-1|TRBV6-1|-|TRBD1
CASSPLTGVKTEAFF
TGTGCCAGCAGCCCATTGACAGGGGTGAAGACTGAAGCTTTCTTT
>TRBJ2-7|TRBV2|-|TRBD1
CASSEDRGRYEQYF
TGTGCCAGCAGTGAGGACAGGGGACGGTACGAGCAGTACTTC
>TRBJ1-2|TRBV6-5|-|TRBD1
CASSLDRGFSFHGYTF
TGTGCCAGCAGTTTGGACAGGGGTTTTTCGTTTCATGGCTACACCTTC
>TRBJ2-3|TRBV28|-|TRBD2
CASSPSGGTDTQYF
TGTGCCAGCAGTCCTAGCGGGGGCACAGATACGCAGTATTTT
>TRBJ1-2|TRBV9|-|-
CASSPPGQANYGYTF
TGTGCCAGCAGCCCCCCCGGCCAGGCTAACTATGGCTACACCTTC
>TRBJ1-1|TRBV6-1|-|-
CASSESFERGTEAFF
TGTGCCAGCAGTGAATCCTTTGAACGGGGTACTGAAGCTTTCTTT
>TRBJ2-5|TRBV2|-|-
CASSGAQETQYF
TGTGCCAGCAGTGGGGCCCAAGAGACCCAGTACTTC
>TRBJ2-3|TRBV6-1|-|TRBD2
CASSVSSGSSTDTQYF
TGTGCCAGCAGTGTGTCTAGCGGATCTAGCACAGATACGCAGTATTTT
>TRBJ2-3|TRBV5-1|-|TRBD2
CASSNRGGPPPDTQYF
TGCGCCAGCAGTAACCGGGGGGGGCCCCCCCCCGATACGCAGTATTTT
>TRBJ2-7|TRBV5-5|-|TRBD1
CASSALGGQGLYEQYF
TGTGCCAGCAGCGCCCTGGGGGGACAGGGATTATACGAGCAGTACTTC
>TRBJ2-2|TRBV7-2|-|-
CASSFWGLGTGELFF
TGTGCCAGCAGCTTTTGGGGGCTCGGTACCGGGGAGCTGTTTTTT
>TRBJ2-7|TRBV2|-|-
CASSEFTDSAYEQYF
TGTGCCAGCAGTGAGTTCACGGACAGCGCCTACGAGCAGTACTTC
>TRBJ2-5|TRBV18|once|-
CASSPPRLELDAQETQYF
TGTGCCAGCTCACCACCTCGACTCGAACTAGATGCACAGGAGACCCAGTACTTC
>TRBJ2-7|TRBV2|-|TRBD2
CASKRGSSYEQYF
TGTGCCAGCAAGCGGGGGAGCTCCTACGAGCAGTACTTC
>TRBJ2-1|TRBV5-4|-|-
CASSWTASYNEQFF
TGTGCCAGCAGCTGGACAGCCTCCTACAATGAGCAGTTCTTC
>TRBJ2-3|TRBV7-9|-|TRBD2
CASSLTGGRITDTQYF
TGTGCCAGCAGCTTAACGGGCGGGAGGATCACAGATACGCAGTATTTT
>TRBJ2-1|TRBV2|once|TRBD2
CASSVGTSGGTYNEQFF
TGTGCCAGCAGTGTCGGGACTAGCGGGGGAACCTACAATGAGCAGTTCTTC
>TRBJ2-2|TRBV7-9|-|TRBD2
CASSTWTSGRTGELFF
TGTGCCAGCAGCACCTGGACTAGCGGGAGGACCGGGGAGCTGTTTTTT
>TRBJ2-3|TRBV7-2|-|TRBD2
CASSFLLAGDQDTQYF
TGTGCCAGCAGCTTTCTCCTAGCGGGAGACCAAGATACGCAGTATTTT
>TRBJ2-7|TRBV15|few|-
CATSRDRTAYEQYF
TGTGCCACCAGCAGAGATCGGACAGCCTACGAGCAGTACTTC
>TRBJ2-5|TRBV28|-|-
CASTPRWGRGETQYF
TGTGCCAGCACCCCCCGCTGGGGGCGAGGAGAGACCCAGTACTTC
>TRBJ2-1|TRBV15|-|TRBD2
CATSIAGVNEQFF
TGTGCCACCAGCATAGCGGGAGTTAATGAGCAGTTCTTC
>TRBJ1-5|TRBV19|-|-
CASSDTGTRLSNQPQHF
TGTGCCAGTAGTGACACCGGGACACGGCTTAGCAATCAGCCCCAGCATTTT
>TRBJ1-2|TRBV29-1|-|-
CSVRPGYGYTF
TGCAGCGTTCGCCCAGGGTATGGCTACACCTTC
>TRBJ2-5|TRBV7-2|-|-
CASSFGTPRQETQYF
TGTGCCAGCAGCTTTGGGACTCCCAGGCAAGAGACCCAGTACTTC
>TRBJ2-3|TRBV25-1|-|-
CASSERPLGTDTQYF
TGTGCCAGCAGTGAGCGCCCGTTAGGCACAGATACGCAGTATTTT